This T cell receptor (beta chain) was identified during a study of T cells in localized non-small cell lung cancer. Concerning this clone: As yet, its antigen is unknown.

TCRdb's table, derived via immunoSEQ multiplex PCR, lists solely in-frame clones and lacks some. This repertoire shows about 3,000 clones, 25% to 35% found once; its top ten account for approximately 9.1%. The study, taken as a whole, reports: Across samples, adjacent lung featured a median roughly 60 of the top 100 tumor clones.

The germline V gene encodes CDR1 LGHNT and CDR2 FRNRAP. The ends were cut back, 4 bases at V and 2 bases at J, with 10 bases in the middle. This CDR3 region has 14 residues. This receptor was identified in a male donor at least 60 years old with stage I lung adenocarcinoma. The source was lung tumor tissue, collected before any cancer treatment. The J gene is TRBJ2-3, the V gene TRBV12-5; D tentatively fits TRBD1 or TRBD2 (5 bases each). CDR3 in amino acids: CASGWDHTTDTQYF. CDR3 nucleotides: TGTGCTAGTGGTTGGGACCACACCACAGATACGCAGTATTTT. Using reference TRBV12-5 and TRBJ2-3 for the parts outside the CDR3, the full variable domain is DARVTQTPRHKVTEMGQEVTMRCQPILGHNTVFWYRQTMMQGLELLAYFRNRAPLDDSGMPKDRFSAEMPDATLATLKIQPSEPRDSAVYFCASGWDHTTDTQYFGPGTRLTVL.